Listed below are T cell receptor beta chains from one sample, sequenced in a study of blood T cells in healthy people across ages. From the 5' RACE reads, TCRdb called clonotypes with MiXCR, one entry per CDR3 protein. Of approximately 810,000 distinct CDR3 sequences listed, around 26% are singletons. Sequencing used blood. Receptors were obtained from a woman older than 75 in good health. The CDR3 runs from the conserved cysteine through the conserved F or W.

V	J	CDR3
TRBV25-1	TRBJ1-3	CASSPTWAEPFSGNTRYF
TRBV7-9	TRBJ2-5	CASSLGDRETQYF
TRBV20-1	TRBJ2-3	CSARDWALSGGDSTDTQYF
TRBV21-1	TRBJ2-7	CASSKVPASSYEQYF
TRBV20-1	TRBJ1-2	CSGEDNFNYGYTF
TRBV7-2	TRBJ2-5	CASSRTPVQETQYF
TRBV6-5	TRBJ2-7	CASSYTSSYEQYF
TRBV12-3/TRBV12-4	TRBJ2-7	CASSAVRAHEQYF
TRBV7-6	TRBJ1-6	CASSLDGGRWSPLHF
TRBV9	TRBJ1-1	CASSATGLDTEAFF
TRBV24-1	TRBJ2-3	CATSDPGSVTTDTQYF
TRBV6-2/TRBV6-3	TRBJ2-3	CASKPVLAYTDTQYF
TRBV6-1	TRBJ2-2	CASSDTVAGELFF
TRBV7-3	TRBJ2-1	CASSGGRGGHAYNEQFF
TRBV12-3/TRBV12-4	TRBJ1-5	CASKRGGRDHQPQHF
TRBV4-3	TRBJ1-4	CASSQGQGDEKLFF
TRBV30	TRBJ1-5	CAWRGAGVNQPQHF
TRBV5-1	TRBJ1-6	CASSLDGGSYNSPLHF
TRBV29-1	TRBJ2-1	CSAMGGGTPNNEQFF
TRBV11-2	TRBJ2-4	CASSTRQSKNIQYF
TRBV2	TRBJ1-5	CASSELSSNQPQHF
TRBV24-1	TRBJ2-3	CATSDFPDSGGDTQYF
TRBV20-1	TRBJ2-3	CSARNTLAGGRSKFTDTQYF
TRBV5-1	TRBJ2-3	CASSGGVGTDTQYF
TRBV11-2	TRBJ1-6	CASSFATRDSPFHF
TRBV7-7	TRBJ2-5	CASSLGGTGAKTQYF
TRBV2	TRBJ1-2	CASSAARNYGYTF
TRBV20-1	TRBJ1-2	CSALNGGMGYGYTF
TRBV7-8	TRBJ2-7	CASSLGRSPYEQYF
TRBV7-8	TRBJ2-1	CTSSSGGGTGQFF
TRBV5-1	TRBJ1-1	CASSLSGHSNTEAFF
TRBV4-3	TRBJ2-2	CASSQDPNGGGSTGELFF
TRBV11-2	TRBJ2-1	CASSLQGAKDEQFF
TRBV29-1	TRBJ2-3	CSVLGVGDTQYF
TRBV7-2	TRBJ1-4	CASSPAGTGFEKLFF
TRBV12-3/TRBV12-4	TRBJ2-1	CASSPTMGTSGDTEINEQFF
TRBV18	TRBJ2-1	CASSPPGGRGGYNEQFF
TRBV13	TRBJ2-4	CASKQSGAKNIQYF
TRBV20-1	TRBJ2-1	CSAKPGLAANNEQFF
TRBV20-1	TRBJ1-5	CSAGGQAINQPQHF
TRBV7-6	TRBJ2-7	CASSTSGTGCYEQYF
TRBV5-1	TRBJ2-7	CASSLSQGGLGEQYF
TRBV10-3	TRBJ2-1	CAISERTGGKNEQFF
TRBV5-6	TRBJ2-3	CASSPLTGVRDTQYF
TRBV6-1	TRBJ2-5	CASRGHLLSQETQYF
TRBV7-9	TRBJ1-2	CASSLQGQSGYTF
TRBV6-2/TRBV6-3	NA	CASSDRQGLRCNIQYF
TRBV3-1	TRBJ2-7	CASSLSGAQYF
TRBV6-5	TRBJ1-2	CASSYASGASANYGYTF
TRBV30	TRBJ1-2	CAWSVAGGYTF
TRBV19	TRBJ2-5	CASSIDLGKGHETQYF
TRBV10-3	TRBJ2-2	CAIRTETNTGELFF
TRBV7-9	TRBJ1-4	CASSPGHSPSEKLFF